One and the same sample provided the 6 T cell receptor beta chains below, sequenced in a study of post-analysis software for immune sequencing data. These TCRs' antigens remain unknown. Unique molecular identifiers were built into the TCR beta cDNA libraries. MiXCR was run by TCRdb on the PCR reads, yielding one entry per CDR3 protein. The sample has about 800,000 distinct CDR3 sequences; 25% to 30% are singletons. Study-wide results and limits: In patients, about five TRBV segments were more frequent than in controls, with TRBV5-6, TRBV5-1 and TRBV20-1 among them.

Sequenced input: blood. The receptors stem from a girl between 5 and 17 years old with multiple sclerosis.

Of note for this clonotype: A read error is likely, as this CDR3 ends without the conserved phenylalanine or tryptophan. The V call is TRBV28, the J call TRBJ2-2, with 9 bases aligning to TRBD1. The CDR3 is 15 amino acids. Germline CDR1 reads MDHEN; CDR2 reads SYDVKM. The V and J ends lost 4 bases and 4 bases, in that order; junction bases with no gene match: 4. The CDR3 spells CASSWDREITGELFC. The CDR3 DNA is TGTGCCAGCAGTTGGGACAGGGAAATCACCGGGGAGCTGTTTTGT.

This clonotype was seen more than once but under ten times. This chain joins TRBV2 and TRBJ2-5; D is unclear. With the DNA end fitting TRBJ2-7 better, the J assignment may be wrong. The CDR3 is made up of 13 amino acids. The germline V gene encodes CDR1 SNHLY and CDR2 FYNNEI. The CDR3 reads CASSEAVSYEQYF. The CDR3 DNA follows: TGTGCCAGCAGTGAGGCCGTTTCCTACGAGCAGTACTTC.

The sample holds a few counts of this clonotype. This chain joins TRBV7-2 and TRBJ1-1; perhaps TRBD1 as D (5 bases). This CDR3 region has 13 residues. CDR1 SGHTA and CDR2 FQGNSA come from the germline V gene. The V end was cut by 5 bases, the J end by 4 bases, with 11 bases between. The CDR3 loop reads CASSNRGGTEAFF. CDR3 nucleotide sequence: TGTGCCAGCAGCAACCGGGGGGGCACTGAAGCTTTCTTT.

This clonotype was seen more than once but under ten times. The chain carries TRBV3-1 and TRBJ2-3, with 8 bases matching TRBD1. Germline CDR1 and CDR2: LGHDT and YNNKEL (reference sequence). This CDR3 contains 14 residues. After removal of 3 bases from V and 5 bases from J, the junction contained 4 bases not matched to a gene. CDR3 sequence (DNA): TGTGCCAGCAGCCAGTGGACAGGGAAAGATACGCAGTATTTT. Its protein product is CASSQWTGKDTQYF.

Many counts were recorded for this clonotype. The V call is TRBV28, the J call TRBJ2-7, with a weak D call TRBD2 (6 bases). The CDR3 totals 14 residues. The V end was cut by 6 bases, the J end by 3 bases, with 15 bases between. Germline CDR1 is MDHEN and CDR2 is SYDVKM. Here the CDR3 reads CASSAIAERYEQYF. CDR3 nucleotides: TGTGCCAGCAGCGCTATAGCGGAGCGCTACGAGCAGTACTTC.

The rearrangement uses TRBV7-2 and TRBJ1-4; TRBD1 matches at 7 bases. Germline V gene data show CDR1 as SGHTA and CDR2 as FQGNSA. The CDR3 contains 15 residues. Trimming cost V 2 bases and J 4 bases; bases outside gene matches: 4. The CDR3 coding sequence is TGTGCCAGCAGCTTAAACAGGGGACTTAATGAAAAACTGTTTTTT. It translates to CASSLNRGLNEKLFF.